This TCR beta chain came from a study of blood T cells in healthy people across ages. This CDR3 has 16 residues. Deletions cut 5 bases from V and 5 bases from J, with 21 bases between. Germline lookup yields CDR1 SGHTA and CDR2 FQGNSA. For the second PCR, which ran for about 6 to 11 cycles, a sample-barcoded 5' primer and a J-beta primer mix were used. TCRdb called the 5' RACE reads again in MiXCR, with one record for every CDR3 protein. The sample has 1 million to 1.2 million distinct CDR3 sequences; roughly two fifths are singletons. The chain couples TRBV7-2 to TRBJ1-1, with TRBD1 as a possible D gene (5 bases). This TCR was sampled from a man between 18 and 35 years old in good health. The sample was blood. CDR3 sequence: CASSPSGESGGTEAFF. Written as DNA, the CDR3 is TGTGCCAGCAGCCCTAGTGGGGAATCCGGGGGGACTGAAGCTTTCTTT. Together with reference TRBV7-2 and TRBJ1-1, the CDR3 gives the full variable domain: GAGVSQSPSNKVTEKGKDVELRCDPISGHTALYWYRQSLGQGLEFLIYFQGNSAPDKSGLPSDRFSAERTGGSVSTLTIQRTQQEDSAVYLCASSPSGESGGTEAFFGQGTRLTVV.